Below, 19 T cell receptor beta chains from the same sample are listed, as sequenced in a study of naive and memory T cell subsets. Both TRBC1 and TRBC2 were covered by a beta constant-region primer of two equimolar oligonucleotides. Four rounds of PCR amplified the ligated cDNA using nested alpha and beta constant-region primers plus SP2. TCRdb recomputed calls from the UMI-ligation and nested PCR reads with MiXCR, one row per CDR3 protein. The sample has 98,000 or so distinct CDR3 sequences; around 15% are singletons. No antigen is known for these receptors. Study results and limitations: Naive repertoires, especially CD8, held a few larger clonotypes, possibly memory cells re-expressing CD45RA.

The specimen sequenced was naive CD8+ T cells from blood. The source is a human donor in good health.

V usage is TRBV13 and J usage is TRBJ2-1, with TRBD2 matching 13 bases. Trimming removed 4 bases from V and 10 bases from J; junction bases left unmatched: 7. Germline V lookup: CDR1 PRHDT, CDR2 FYEKMQ (reference sequence). The CDR3 loop spans 15 amino acids. The CDR3 bases are TGTGCCAGCAGCTCCGGGACTAGCGGGGCCGGAGAGCAGTTCTTC. Protein: CASSSGTSGAGEQFF.

This clonotype was observed a few times. V is TRBV27 and J is TRBJ2-1; D possibly matches TRBD1 or TRBD2 (5 bases each). Looked up from germline, CDR1 is MNHEY and CDR2 is SMNVEV (reference sequence). Trimming removed 4 bases from V and 6 bases from J, with 19 bases in between. CDR3 size: 16 residues. The CDR3 nucleotides read TGTGCCAGCAGTTCCCTGAGGGGAGTTCTGGCCAATGAGCAGTTCTTC. This sequence encodes CASSSLRGVLANEQFF.

The chain employs TRBV15 and TRBJ2-5; 8 bases fit TRBD2. The length of the CDR3 is 16 residues. With 6 bases clipped from V and 5 bases from J, the junction kept 14 bases outside the gene matches. Germline V gene lookup returns CDR1 LNHNV and CDR2 YYDKDF (reference sequence). The CDR3 here is CATSTPSGLPWETQYF. For the CDR3, the DNA is TGTGCCACCAGTACCCCTAGCGGGCTTCCTTGGGAGACCCAGTACTTC.

V and J are TRBV3-1 and TRBJ2-7; D is uncertain. The CDR3 consists of 13 residues. Looked up from germline, CDR1 is LGHDT and CDR2 is YNNKEL (reference sequence). V was shortened by 1 base and J by 2 bases, with 6 bases between the two germline ends. The CDR3 reads CASSQAGPYEQYF. The CDR3 DNA reads as TGTGCCAGCAGCCAAGCAGGTCCCTACGAGCAGTACTTC.

This clonotype has just a few counts. The chain is built from TRBV7-9 and TRBJ2-7; D call uncertain. CDR1 is SEHNR and CDR2 is FQNEAQ in the germline V gene (reference sequence). This CDR3 has 12 residues. Trimming shortened V by 5 bases and J by 3 bases, and 8 bases separated the two germline ends. The CDR3 protein is CASSPLSYEQYF. As DNA, the CDR3 is TGTGCCAGCAGCCCCCTCAGCTACGAGCAGTACTTC. Drawing the rest from reference TRBV7-9 and TRBJ2-7, the complete variable domain is DTGVSQNPRHKITKRGQNVTFRCDPISEHNRLYWYRQTLGQGPEFLTYFQNEAQLEKSRLLSDRFSAERPKGSFSTLEIQRTEQGDSAMYLCASSPLSYEQYFGPGTRLTVT.

This clonotype was recorded a few times. The chain recombines TRBV9 with TRBJ2-7; TRBD2 aligns across 7 bases. Germline V gene data show CDR1 as SGDLS and CDR2 as YYNGEE. The J segment lost 6 bases and the V segment lost 2 bases, leaving 8 bases of the junction unmatched. The length of the CDR3 is 14 residues. The CDR3 reads CASSVRDYPSEQYF. For the CDR3, the DNA is TGTGCCAGCAGCGTCCGGGACTACCCCTCCGAGCAGTACTTC.

The rearrangement joins TRBV7-9 to TRBJ2-1, with D possibly matching TRBD2 (6 bases). This CDR3 has 13 amino acids. Germline values: CDR1 SEHNR, CDR2 FQNEAQ (reference sequence). V dropped 5 bases and J dropped 4 bases, with 9 bases sitting between them. Here the CDR3 reads CASSPGTYNEQFF. The DNA for the CDR3 is TGTGCCAGCAGCCCCGGGACTTACAATGAGCAGTTCTTC.

In DNA form, the CDR3 reads TGCAGTGCTAGCCAAAACCTAGGACTAGCGGGATGGGAGGAGACCCAGTACTTC. This encodes CSASQNLGLAGWEETQYF. The chain couples TRBV20-1 to TRBJ2-5; TRBD2 agrees at 12 bases. With 3 bases clipped from V and 5 bases from J, the junction kept 16 bases outside the gene matches. Germline assignment: CDR1 DFQATT and CDR2 SNEGSKA (reference sequence). The CDR3 covers 18 residues.

J is TRBJ2-5 and V is TRBV15; TRBD2 aligns across 10 bases. J lost 4 bases, V lost 1 base, and 6 bases had no gene match. CDR1 LNHNV and CDR2 YYDKDF come from the germline V gene (reference sequence). The CDR3 length is 16 residues. CDR3 residues: CATSRGSGRKGETQYF. For the CDR3, the DNA is TGTGCCACCAGCAGAGGTAGCGGGAGGAAGGGAGAGACCCAGTACTTC. Looking up the rest from reference TRBV15 and TRBJ2-5 gives the full variable domain: DAMVIQNPRYQVTQFGKPVTLSCSQTLNHNVMYWYQQKSSQAPKLLFHYYDKDFNNEADTPDNFQSRRPNTSFCFLDIRSPGLGDTAMYLCATSRGSGRKGETQYFGPGTRLLVL.

This rearrangement joins TRBV12-3 or TRBV12-4 to TRBJ1-2; perhaps TRBD1 as D (5 bases). Trimming removed 8 bases from V and 5 bases from J, with 18 bases in between. The length of the CDR3 is 14 residues. The CDR3 DNA follows: TGTGCCAGCTCTCCAATGCTGGGGGGGTATGGCTACACCTTC. It codes for CASSPMLGGYGYTF.

This clonotype was seen only a few times. The chain is built from TRBV12-3 or TRBV12-4 and TRBJ1-3; tentatively, D is TRBD1 (5 bases). The CDR3 totals 15 residues. V lost 5 bases and J 10 bases, leaving 21 bases between the germline ends. The CDR3 nucleotides are TGTGCCAGCAGTACCTCGACGGAAGGCGGGGGAACCATATATTTT. This codes for CASSTSTEGGGTIYF.

This clonotype appeared a few times. The rearrangement joins TRBV3-1 to TRBJ1-1; D uncertain. CDR1 and CDR2 from the germline V gene are LGHDT and YNNKEL (reference sequence). This CDR3 region has 15 residues. Between the trimmed V and J ends, which lost 2 bases and 1 base, there was a span of 11 bases. The DNA of the CDR3 is TGTGCCAGCAGCCAATCAGTTTCGGGGAACACTGAAGCTTTCTTT. Translation gives CASSQSVSGNTEAFF.

This clonotype was seen ten or more times. The chain has TRBV7-2 and TRBJ2-1; no definite D call. The CDR3 extends over 16 amino acids. Germline V gene sequence: CDR1 SGHTA, CDR2 FQGNSA. Trimming took 5 bases from V and 0 from J, leaving 14 bases between them. CDR3 in DNA: TGTGCCAGCAGCCCCGGTTACGGCAGCTCCTACAATGAGCAGTTCTTC. Translated: CASSPGYGSSYNEQFF. The complete variable domain, with remaining parts taken from reference TRBV7-2 and TRBJ2-1, reads GAGVSQSPSNKVTEKGKDVELRCDPISGHTALYWYRQSLGQGLEFLIYFQGNSAPDKSGLPSDRFSAERTGGSVSTLTIQRTQQEDSAVYLCASSPGYGSSYNEQFFGPGTRLTVL.

A few counts support this clonotype. This sequence joins TRBV15 and TRBJ1-2; D is possibly TRBD1 (5 bases). CDR3 length equals 15 residues. V was shortened by 2 bases and J by 2 bases, with 12 bases between the two germline ends. The germline gives CDR1 LNHNV, CDR2 YYDKDF (reference sequence). CDR3 region: CATSRRGRVNYGYTF. The CDR3 nucleotides are TGTGCCACCAGCAGACGAGGCAGGGTCAACTATGGCTACACCTTC.

This clonotype has at least ten counts. This chain joins TRBV7-8 and TRBJ2-2; D not certain. The CDR3 runs to 14 residues. CDR1 and CDR2 (germline): SGHVS, FQNEAQ. With 4 bases removed from V and 5 bases from J, the gap between germline ends came to 11 bases. The CDR3 is CASSWPEWTGELFF. CDR3 DNA sequence: TGTGCCAGCAGCTGGCCCGAGTGGACCGGGGAGCTGTTTTTT.

V is TRBV19 and J is TRBJ1-6, with D perhaps TRBD1 (6 bases). V lost 7 bases and J lost 8, with 15 bases in between. Germline lookup yields CDR1 LNHDA and CDR2 SQIVND (reference sequence). CDR3 length: 14 amino acids. This CDR3 reads CASNLGSGDSPLHF. CDR3 sequence (DNA): TGTGCCAGTAACCTCGGGTCAGGGGATTCACCCCTCCACTTT. Complete variable domain (other parts from reference TRBV19 and TRBJ1-6): DGGITQSPKYLFRKEGQNVTLSCEQNLNHDAMYWYRQDPGQGLRLIYYSQIVNDFQKGDIAEGYSVSREKKESFPLTVTSAQKNPTAFYLCASNLGSGDSPLHFGNGTRLTVT.

V gene TRBV12-3 or TRBV12-4 combines with J gene TRBJ1-1, with no clear D. This CDR3 has 12 amino acids. The ends were cut back, 6 bases at V and 8 bases at J, with 13 bases in the middle. DNA of the CDR3: TGTGCCAGCAGCCCGGGATACGAGGAAGCTTTCTTT. It yields the protein CASSPGYEEAFF.

This clonotype was detected only a few times. This chain links TRBV6-6 with TRBJ2-7, with no clear D. Trimming removed 5 bases from V and 2 bases from J, with 10 bases in between. The CDR3 spans 13 residues. CDR1 and CDR2 from the germline V gene are MNHNY and SVGAGI (reference sequence). The CDR3 loop reads CASSLVAPYEQYF. CDR3 coding DNA: TGTGCCAGCAGTCTTGTGGCTCCCTACGAGCAGTACTTC.

J is TRBJ1-1 and V is TRBV5-8; no definite D call. CDR1 SGHTS and CDR2 YDEGEE come from the germline V gene. V dropped 9 bases and J dropped 8 bases, with 20 bases sitting between them. There are 13 residues in the CDR3. This chain's CDR3 is CATSVFWAIEAFF. As DNA, the CDR3 is TGTGCCACCTCCGTTTTTTGGGCAATCGAAGCTTTCTTT.